What follows describes a single TCR beta chain. The record originates from a study of blood T cell repertoires in COVID-19. The cohort comprised adults aged roughly 18 to 95 years residing in approximately 25 US areas. Germline-derived CDR1 and CDR2 are MNHEY and SVGEGT. The CDR3 sequence is 15 residues long. The trim removed 5 bases at V and 4 bases at J, leaving 8 bases unmatched. Sequencing was performed with immunoSEQ multiplex PCR; in TCRdb, only in-frame clones are kept and a portion is missing. The table includes fewer than 200,000 clones, less than 90% detected once. What was sequenced was PBMCs or T cells enriched from blood (not recorded which). This receptor was taken from a woman aged 50 to 60 who had recovered from COVID-19. The chain couples TRBV6-2 or TRBV6-3 to TRBJ2-5; 9 bases fit TRBD2. CDR3: CASSLLAGLGETQYF. CDR3 coding DNA: TGTGCCAGCAGTCTCCTAGCGGGACTCGGAGAGACCCAGTACTTC.